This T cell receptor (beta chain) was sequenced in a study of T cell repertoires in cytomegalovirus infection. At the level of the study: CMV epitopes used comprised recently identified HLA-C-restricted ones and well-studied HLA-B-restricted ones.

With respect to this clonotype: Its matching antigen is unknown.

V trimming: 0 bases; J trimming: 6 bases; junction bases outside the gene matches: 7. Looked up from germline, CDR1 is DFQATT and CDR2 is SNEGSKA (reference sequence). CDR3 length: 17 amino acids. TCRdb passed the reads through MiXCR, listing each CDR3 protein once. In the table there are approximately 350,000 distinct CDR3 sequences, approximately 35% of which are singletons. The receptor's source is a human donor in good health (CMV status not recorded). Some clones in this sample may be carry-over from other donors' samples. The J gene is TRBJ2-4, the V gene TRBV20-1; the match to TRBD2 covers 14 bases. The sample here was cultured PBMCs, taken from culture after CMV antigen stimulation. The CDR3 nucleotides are TGCAGTGCTAGAGATCCTGGGACTAGCGGGAGTACAAACATTCAGTACTTC. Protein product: CSARDPGTSGSTNIQYF.